Detailed here is one T cell receptor (beta chain). Its antigen is still unknown. Germline loops: CDR1 MDHEN, CDR2 SYDVKM. This CDR3 comprises 15 residues. The V and J ends lost 6 bases and 5 bases respectively, with 19 bases between them. The test was conducted at deep level. Study processing details: Sequence data from immunoSEQ were junction-only and lacked quality scores; consequently, filtering differed. Some clones are missing from TCRdb's copy, which holds only in-frame ones; the method was immunoSEQ multiplex PCR. That table gives V, J and clone size, and the DNA gave D and trimming. Of 550,000 to 750,000 clones in the sample, around 95% were seen once. The sample comes from a study of shared clonotypes between healthy human individuals. Study-wide points: Apart from blood, nothing was sampled; tissue repertoires likely differ.

Naivety among CD8 cells was defined by CD45RO negativity and positive CCR7 selection, thereby excluding terminally differentiated effector memory CD45RA+ cells. The chain carries TRBV28 and TRBJ1-1; D remains ambiguous. The sequence came from a young woman in good health. The sample consisted of naive CD8+ T cells sorted from blood. The CDR3 sequence: CASRLVGGRETEAFF. The CDR3 nucleotides are TGTGCCAGCAGACTGGTTGGAGGGCGGGAAACTGAAGCTTTCTTT.